The source of this T cell receptor (beta chain) is a study of T cells in Graves' hyperthyroidism and ophthalmopathy. Overall study results and limits: Ophthalmopathy was told apart from stable hyperthyroidism by a 13 V-J model.

This CDR3 spans 13 amino acids. The V and J ends lost 1 base and 2 bases respectively, with 9 bases between them. Germline lookup yields CDR1 DFQATT and CDR2 SNEGSKA (reference sequence). From RNA transcripts, TCR beta CDR3 regions were amplified. A first-round RT-PCR of the TCR CDR3 used the HTBI primer set. TCRdb reprocessed the multiplex PCR reads via MiXCR and lists one record per CDR3 protein. The data contain a few hundred thousand distinct CDR3 sequences, 46% of them singletons. Newly diagnosed hyperthyroidism, duration under 2 months, in patients aged 18 to 65. Uncontrolled infection, other autoimmune disease, pregnancy or lactation excluded patients. A few counts support this clonotype. Its antigen is still unknown.

The TCR comes from a woman under 30 with Graves' hyperthyroidism. Material for sequencing was peripheral blood or thyroid tissue (not recorded which). The genes are TRBV20-1 and TRBJ2-7, with a possible D match to TRBD2 (6 bases). The DNA of the CDR3 is TGCAGTGCTAGAGTGGGGGGAACCTACGAGCAGTACTTC. Translating it yields CSARVGGTYEQYF.